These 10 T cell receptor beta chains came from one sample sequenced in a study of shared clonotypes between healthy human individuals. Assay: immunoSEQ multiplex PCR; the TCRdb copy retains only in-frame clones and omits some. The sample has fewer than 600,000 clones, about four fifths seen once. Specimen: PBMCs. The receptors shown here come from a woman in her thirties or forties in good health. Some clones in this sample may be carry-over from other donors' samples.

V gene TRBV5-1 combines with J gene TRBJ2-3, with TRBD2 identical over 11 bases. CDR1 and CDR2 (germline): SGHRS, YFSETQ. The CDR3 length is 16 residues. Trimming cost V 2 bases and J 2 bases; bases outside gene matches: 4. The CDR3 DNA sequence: TGCGCCAGCAGCTTACAGACTAGCGGGACCACAGATACGCAGTATTTT. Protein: CASSLQTSGTTDTQYF.

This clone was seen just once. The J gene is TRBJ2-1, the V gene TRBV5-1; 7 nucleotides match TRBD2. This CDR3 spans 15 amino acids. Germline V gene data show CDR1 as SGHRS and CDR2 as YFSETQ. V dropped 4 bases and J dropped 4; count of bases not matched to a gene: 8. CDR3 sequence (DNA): TGCGCCAGCAGCCCGTTGAGCGGGGAATACAATGAGCAGTTCTTC. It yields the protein CASSPLSGEYNEQFF. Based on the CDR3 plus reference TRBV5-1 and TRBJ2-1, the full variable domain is KAGVTQTPRYLIKTRGQQVTLSCSPISGHRSVSWYQQTPGQGLQFLFEYFSETQRNKGNFPGRFSGRQFSNSRSEMNVSTLELGDSALYLCASSPLSGEYNEQFFGPGTRLTVL.

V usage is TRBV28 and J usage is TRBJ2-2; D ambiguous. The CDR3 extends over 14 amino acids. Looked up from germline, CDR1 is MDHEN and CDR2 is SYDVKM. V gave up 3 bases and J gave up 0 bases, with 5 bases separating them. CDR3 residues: CASSLRPNTGELFF. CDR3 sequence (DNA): TGTGCCAGCAGTTTGAGGCCGAACACCGGGGAGCTGTTTTTT. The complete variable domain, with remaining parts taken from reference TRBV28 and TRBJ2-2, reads DVKVTQSSRYLVKRTGEKVFLECVQDMDHENMFWYRQDPGLGLRLIYFSYDVKMKEKGDIPEGYSVSREKKERFSLILESASTNQTSMYLCASSLRPNTGELFFGEGSRLTVL.

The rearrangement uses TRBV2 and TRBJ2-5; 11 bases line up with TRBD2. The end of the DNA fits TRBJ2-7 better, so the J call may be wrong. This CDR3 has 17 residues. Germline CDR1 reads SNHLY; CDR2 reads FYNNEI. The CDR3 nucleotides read TGTGCCAGCAGACCAACTAGCGGGAGTAGGGGCGCCTACGAGCAGTACTTC. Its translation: CASRPTSGSRGAYEQYF.

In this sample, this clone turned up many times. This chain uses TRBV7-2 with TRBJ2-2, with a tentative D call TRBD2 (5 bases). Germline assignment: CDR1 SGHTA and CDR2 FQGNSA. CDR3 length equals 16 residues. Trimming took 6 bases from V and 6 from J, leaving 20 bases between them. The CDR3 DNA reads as TGTGCCAGCAGTTCCACCCCACCCCAGCGGCCCGGGGAGCTGTTTTTT. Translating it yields CASSSTPPQRPGELFF. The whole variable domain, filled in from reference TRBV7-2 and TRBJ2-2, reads GAGVSQSPSNKVTEKGKDVELRCDPISGHTALYWYRQSLGQGLEFLIYFQGNSAPDKSGLPSDRFSAERTGGSVSTLTIQRTQQEDSAVYLCASSSTPPQRPGELFFGEGSRLTVL.

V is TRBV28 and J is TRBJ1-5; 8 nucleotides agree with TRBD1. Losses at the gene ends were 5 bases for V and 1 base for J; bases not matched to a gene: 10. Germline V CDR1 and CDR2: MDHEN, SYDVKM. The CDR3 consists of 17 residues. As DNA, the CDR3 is TGTGCCAGCAGTCCTCGGACAGGGAAAGGCAGCAATCAGCCCCAGCATTTT. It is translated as CASSPRTGKGSNQPQHF.

Here the CDR3 DNA reads TGTGCCAGTAGTACCCCGACAGGGGACACAGATACGCAGTATTTT. This sequence encodes CASSTPTGDTDTQYF. J is TRBJ2-3 and V is TRBV19; 8 bases agree with TRBD1. Germline V CDR1 and CDR2: LNHDA, SQIVND (reference sequence). V was pared by 4 bases and J by 2 bases, with 5 bases of the junction left unmatched. The CDR3 is 15 amino acids. Filled out from reference TRBV19 and TRBJ2-3, the complete variable domain reads DGGITQSPKYLFRKEGQNVTLSCEQNLNHDAMYWYRQDPGQGLRLIYYSQIVNDFQKGDIAEGYSVSREKKESFPLTVTSAQKNPTAFYLCASSTPTGDTDTQYFGPGTRLTVL.

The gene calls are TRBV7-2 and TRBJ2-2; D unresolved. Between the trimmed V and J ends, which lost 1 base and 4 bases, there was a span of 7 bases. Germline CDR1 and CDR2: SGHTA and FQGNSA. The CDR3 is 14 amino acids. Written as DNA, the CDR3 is TGTGCCAGCAGCTTAGAAGGGCTCACCGGGGAGCTGTTTTTT. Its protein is CASSLEGLTGELFF.

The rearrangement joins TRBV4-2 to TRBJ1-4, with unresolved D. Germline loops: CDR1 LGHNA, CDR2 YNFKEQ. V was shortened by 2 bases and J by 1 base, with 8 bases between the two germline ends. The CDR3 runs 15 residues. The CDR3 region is CASSQTSRTNEKLFF. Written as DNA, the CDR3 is TGTGCCAGCAGCCAAACATCCCGAACTAATGAAAAACTGTTTTTT.

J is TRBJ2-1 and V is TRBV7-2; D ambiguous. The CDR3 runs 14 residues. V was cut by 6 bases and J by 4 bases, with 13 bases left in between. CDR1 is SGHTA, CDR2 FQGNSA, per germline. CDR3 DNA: TGTGCCAGCAGTCTTAACTTAGGATACAATGAGCAGTTCTTC. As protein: CASSLNLGYNEQFF.